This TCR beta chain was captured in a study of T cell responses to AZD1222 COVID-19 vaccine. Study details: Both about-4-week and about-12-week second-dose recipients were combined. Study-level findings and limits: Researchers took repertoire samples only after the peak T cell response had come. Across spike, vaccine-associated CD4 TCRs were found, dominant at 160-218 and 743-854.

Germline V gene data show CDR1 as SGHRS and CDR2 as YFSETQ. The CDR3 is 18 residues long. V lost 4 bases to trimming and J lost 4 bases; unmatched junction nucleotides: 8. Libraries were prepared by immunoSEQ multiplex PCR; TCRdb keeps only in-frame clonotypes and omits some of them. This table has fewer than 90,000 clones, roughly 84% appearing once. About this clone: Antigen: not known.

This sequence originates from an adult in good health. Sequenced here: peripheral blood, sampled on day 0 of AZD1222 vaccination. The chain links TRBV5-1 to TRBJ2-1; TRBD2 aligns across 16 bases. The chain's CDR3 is CASSPGLAGGGVYNEQFF. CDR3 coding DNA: TGCGCCAGCAGCCCGGGACTAGCGGGAGGGGGTGTATACAATGAGCAGTTCTTC.